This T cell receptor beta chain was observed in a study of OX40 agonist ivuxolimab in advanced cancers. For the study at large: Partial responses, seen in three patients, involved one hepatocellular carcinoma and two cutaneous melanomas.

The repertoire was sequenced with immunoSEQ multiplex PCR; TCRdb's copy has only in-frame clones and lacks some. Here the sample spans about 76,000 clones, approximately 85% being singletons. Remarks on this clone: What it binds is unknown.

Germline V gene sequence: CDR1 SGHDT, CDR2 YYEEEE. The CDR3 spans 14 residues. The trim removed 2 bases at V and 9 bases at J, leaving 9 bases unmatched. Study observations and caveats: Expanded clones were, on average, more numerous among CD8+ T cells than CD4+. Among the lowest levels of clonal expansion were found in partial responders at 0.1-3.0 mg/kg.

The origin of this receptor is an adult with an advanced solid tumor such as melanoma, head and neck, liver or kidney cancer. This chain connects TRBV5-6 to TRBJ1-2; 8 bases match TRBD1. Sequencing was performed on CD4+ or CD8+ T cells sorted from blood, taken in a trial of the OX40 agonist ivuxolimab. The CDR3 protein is CASSLPRTGNRYTF. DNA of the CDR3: TGTGCCAGCAGCTTACCTCGGACAGGGAATCGCTACACCTTC.